This TCR beta chain is from a study of vaccination effects on CD4 cells after COVID-19. Study details: As their vaccination, participants received two doses of either BNT162b2 or mRNA-1273.

This clone has a single count. The antigen is unknown. V lost 2 bases and J lost 6, with 15 bases in between. Germline V gives CDR1 KGHSH, CDR2 LQKENI. This CDR3 has 15 residues. Study-level points and caveats: Late after vaccination, infection- and vaccine-induced clones showed marked clonal contraction.

Profiling relied on immunoSEQ multiplex PCR, and the TCRdb table lists in-frame clones only, not all of them. The sample records about 28,000 clones, around 72% being singletons. With the ViraFEST assay, the study expanded antigen-specific CD4+ T cells using viral peptide pools, then sequenced them. Isolation of CD4+ T cells took place after approximately ten days of culture. The healthy vaccine recipients, who had no prior SARS-CoV-2 infection, showed negative nucleocapsid antibodies. Researchers swapped half the medium for IL-2 medium on both days 3 and 7. The specimen comprised CD4+ T cells from PBMCs cultured with SARS-CoV-2 spike peptides, sampled before COVID-19 vaccination. The chain links TRBV18 to TRBJ2-3; no definite D call. This receptor was identified in a human donor who received a COVID-19 vaccine. The CDR3 DNA sequence: TGTGCCAGCTCACCAAGCAACGCCGCGAGCGATACGCAGTATTTT. Encoded protein: CASSPSNAASDTQYF. Drawing the rest from reference TRBV18 and TRBJ2-3, the complete variable domain is NAGVMQNPRHLVRRRGQEARLRCSPMKGHSHVYWYRQLPEEGLKFMVYLQKENIIDESGMPKERFSAEFPKEGPSILRIQQVVRGDSAAYFCASSPSNAASDTQYFGPGTRLTVL.